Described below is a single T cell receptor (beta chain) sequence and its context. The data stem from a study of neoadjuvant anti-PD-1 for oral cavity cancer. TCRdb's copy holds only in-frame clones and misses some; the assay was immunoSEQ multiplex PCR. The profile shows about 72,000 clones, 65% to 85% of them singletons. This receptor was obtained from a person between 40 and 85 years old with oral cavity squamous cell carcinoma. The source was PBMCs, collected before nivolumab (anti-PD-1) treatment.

The CDR3 here is CASSLGRVIVGGYTF. The DNA for the CDR3 is TGTGCCAGCAGCTTGGGTCGGGTTATAGTTGGCGGCTACACCTTC. The chain has TRBV5-6 and TRBJ1-2; D remains ambiguous. Looked up from germline, CDR1 is SGHDT and CDR2 is YYEEEE. This CDR3 region has 15 residues. V was clipped by 0 bases and J by 8 bases, with 17 bases between them.